The entry below gives a single TCR beta chain sequence along with its context. Germline-derived CDR1 and CDR2 are SGHDN and FVKESK. V was shortened by 4 bases and J by 4 bases, with 10 bases between the two germline ends. This CDR3 has 13 amino acids. TCRdb called the reads again in MiXCR, with one record for every CDR3 protein. The sample has 150,000 to 200,000 distinct CDR3 sequences; roughly 20% are singletons. The data were taken from a study of T cell repertoires in cytomegalovirus infection. Whole-study context: Public signatures in TCR beta pointed to CMV infection and matching HLA type.

The sequence was collected from a human donor in good health (CMV status not recorded). Some clones in this sample may be carry-over from other donors' samples. The genes are TRBV14 and TRBJ1-2; D is undetermined. What was sequenced was PBMCs. The DNA for the CDR3 is TGTGCCAGCAGCCTTCTGGGGAGCTATGGCTACACCTTC. It translates to CASSLLGSYGYTF.